These 29 T cell receptor beta chains were sequenced from one sample in a study of OX40 agonist ivuxolimab in advanced cancers. TCRdb keeps only in-frame clones here, not all; method: immunoSEQ multiplex PCR. Of 60,000 to 75,000 clones detected, about 90% appear once; the ten largest clones hold approximately 0.86%. Sequencing used CD4+ or CD8+ T cells sorted from blood, obtained in a trial of the OX40 agonist ivuxolimab. Receptors were obtained from an adult with an advanced solid tumor such as melanoma, head and neck, liver or kidney cancer.

The CDR3 coding sequence is TGTGCCAGCAGTTTTGGGGGACAGGGGGCAAATGGCAATCAGCCCCAGCATTTT. Protein sequence: CASSFGGQGANGNQPQHF. V and J are TRBV27 and TRBJ1-5; 12 nucleotides agree with TRBD1. The CDR3 runs 18 residues. Germline-derived CDR1 and CDR2 are MNHEY and SMNVEV (reference sequence). V gave up 3 bases and J gave up 2 bases; unmatched junction bases: 8.

The J gene is TRBJ1-2, the V gene TRBV19, with a weak D call TRBD1 (5 bases). The CDR3 consists of 14 residues. Per germline, CDR1 LNHDA and CDR2 SQIVND (reference sequence). V was clipped by 3 bases and J by 6 bases, with 14 bases between them. As DNA, the CDR3 is TGTGCCAGTAGTATCTCCAGGGACCGCGATGGCTACACCTTC. Amino acid sequence: CASSISRDRDGYTF.

V is TRBV7-2 and J is TRBJ1-1, with 8 bases that match TRBD1. This CDR3 has 15 residues. With V trimmed by 5 bases and J by 4 bases, 9 bases remained unmatched. CDR1 and CDR2 (germline): SGHTA, FQGNSA. The DNA for the CDR3 is TGTGCCAGCAGCCCCCAGGGGGCCTGGGGCACTGAAGCTTTCTTT. Translation gives CASSPQGAWGTEAFF.

This chain uses TRBV5-3 with TRBJ2-5; 7 nucleotides line up with TRBD2. Being an ORF, TRBV5-3 has a function that is uncertain. Trimming removed 9 bases from V and 2 bases from J; junction bases left unmatched: 7. There are 13 residues in the CDR3. CDR3 nucleotide sequence: TGTGCCACCCGGCGGGGAGGGCAAGAGACCCAGTACTTC. It specifies CATRRGGQETQYF.

This clone is a singleton in its sample. The chain is built from TRBV10-3 and TRBJ2-7; possible D gene TRBD2, 7 bases. The CDR3 is 17 amino acids. CDR1 and CDR2 (germline): ENHRY, SYGVKD. Between the trimmed V and J ends, which lost 4 bases and 3 bases, there was a span of 22 bases. CDR3 amino acids: CAISGGGLARVLYEQYF. The DNA of the CDR3 is TGTGCCATCAGTGGGGGGGGCCTAGCCAGAGTCCTCTACGAGCAGTACTTC.

The rearrangement links TRBV4-3 to TRBJ2-3, with 7 bases that match TRBD2. V lost 1 base and J lost 1; bases outside the gene matches: 5. The CDR3 runs to 16 residues. CDR1 and CDR2 (germline): LGHNA, YSLEER. CDR3 in DNA: TGCGCCAGCAGCCAAGTCGGTCGGGGGGGCACAGATACGCAGTATTTT. Translated, it gives CASSQVGRGGTDTQYF.

Details on this clone: The sample contains more than one DNA sequence encoding this CDR3. The rearrangement joins TRBV6-5 to TRBJ1-2, with D maybe TRBD1 (6 bases). V was pared by 5 bases and J by 7 bases, with 14 bases between. Germline V gene data show CDR1 as MNHEY and CDR2 as SVGAGI. This CDR3 comprises 13 residues. The CDR3: CASSNLQGSGYTF. CDR3 DNA sequence: TGTGCCAGCAGTAACCTGCAGGGGAGTGGCTACACCTTC.

CDR3 loop: CASRPLYTSYEQYF. The CDR3 coding sequence is TGTGCCAGCAGGCCGCTATATACGTCCTACGAGCAGTACTTC. The rearrangement links TRBV27 to TRBJ2-7, with D uncertain. CDR3 size: 14 residues. Germline CDR1 reads MNHEY; CDR2 reads SMNVEV (reference sequence). Trimming shortened V by 6 bases and J by 1 base, and 13 bases separated the two germline ends.

The chain has TRBV11-2 and TRBJ2-1, with D unclear. This CDR3 spans 13 amino acids. Germline V lookup: CDR1 SGHAT, CDR2 FQNNGV. V was clipped by 0 bases and J by 9 bases, with 9 bases between them. The chain's CDR3 is CASSLERQTEQFF. The CDR3 DNA reads as TGTGCCAGCAGCTTAGAGCGGCAGACTGAGCAGTTCTTC.

This sequence joins TRBV7-8 and TRBJ1-2, with D tentatively TRBD1 (6 bases). Germline loops: CDR1 SGHVS, CDR2 FQNEAQ. This CDR3 is 16 amino acids long. V dropped 4 bases and J dropped 3 bases, with 18 bases sitting between them. The CDR3 reads CASSSPYTGKDYGYTF. The CDR3 DNA reads TGTGCCAGCAGCTCACCTTATACAGGGAAGGACTATGGCTACACCTTC.

This clone occurred a few times. This sequence joins TRBV10-2 and TRBJ1-2; D gene ambiguous. The CDR3 consists of 13 residues. With 6 bases removed from V and 8 bases from J, the gap between germline ends came to 16 bases. The V gene's germline CDR1 is WSHSY and CDR2 SAAADI. The CDR3 DNA follows: TGCGCCAGCAGCCCCGGGAGGGAAGGAGGCTACACCTTC. Translated: CASSPGREGGYTF.

The chain employs TRBV6-5 and TRBJ1-4; D remains ambiguous. The germline gives CDR1 MNHEY, CDR2 SVGAGI. The CDR3 totals 15 residues. V shed 0 bases and J shed 6 bases, with 11 bases lying between them. In DNA form, the CDR3 reads TGTGCCAGCAGTTACTCCTTGTCAGGTCATGAAAAACTGTTTTTT. This encodes CASSYSLSGHEKLFF.

This chain joins TRBV11-2 and TRBJ1-1, with D hard to call. The CDR3 has 13 residues. Trimming pared 0 bases from V and 5 bases from J, leaving 7 bases between. Germline CDR1 and CDR2: SGHAT and FQNNGV. The CDR3, as DNA: TGTGCCAGCAGCTTAGAGCGTCAGACTGAAGCTTTCTTT. Translated: CASSLERQTEAFF.

The V gene is TRBV28, the J gene TRBJ1-6, with a possible D match to TRBD1 (5 bases). V dropped 2 bases and J dropped 17 bases, with 13 bases sitting between them. CDR3 size: 12 residues. Per the germline V gene, CDR1 is MDHEN and CDR2 is SYDVKM. CDR3: CASSLTPRQFHF. The CDR3 DNA reads as TGTGCCAGCAGTTTAACCCCTCGACAGTTCCACTTT.

The V call is TRBV5-1, the J call TRBJ2-1; 7 bases agree with TRBD1. CDR3 size: 15 residues. CDR1 and CDR2 (germline): SGHRS, YFSETQ. The V segment lost 4 bases and the J segment 4 bases; nucleotides outside the gene matches: 8. The CDR3 nucleotides are TGCGCCAGCAGCCAAGGGGGCGACGGGTACAATGAGCAGTTCTTC. Its protein product is CASSQGGDGYNEQFF.

J is TRBJ2-7 and V is TRBV6-6; D call uncertain. Germline CDR1 is MNHNY and CDR2 is SVGAGI (reference sequence). V lost 0 bases and J lost 3, with 6 bases in between. The CDR3 contains 13 residues. CDR3 residues: CASSYSRVYEQYF. The CDR3 bases are TGTGCCAGCAGTTACTCGAGAGTCTACGAGCAGTACTTC.

In regard to this clone: With a much larger clone just one base away, this may be a read error. The chain is built from TRBV7-2 and TRBJ1-5, with D maybe TRBD1 (5 bases). Per germline, CDR1 SGHTA and CDR2 FQGNSA. This CDR3 region has 12 residues. The CDR3 loop is CAGGSGNQPQHF. CDR3 nucleotides: TGTGCTGGGGGGAGCGGCAATCAGCCCCAGCATTTT.

The V call is TRBV4-3, the J call TRBJ1-2, with D uncertain. There are 13 residues in the CDR3. Per germline, CDR1 LGHNA and CDR2 YSLEER. Deletions cut 0 bases from V and 2 bases from J, with 4 bases between. DNA of the CDR3: TGCGCCAGCAGCCAAGATATGAACTATGGCTACACCTTC. The encoded protein is CASSQDMNYGYTF.

The chain links TRBV9 to TRBJ1-1, with 8 bases matching TRBD1. In germline, CDR1 is SGDLS, CDR2 YYNGEE. The CDR3 consists of 15 residues. The V segment lost 0 bases and the J segment 4 bases; nucleotides outside the gene matches: 5. CDR3 sequence reads: CASSVGQGLSTEAFF. For the CDR3, the DNA is TGTGCCAGCAGCGTAGGACAGGGGCTTAGCACTGAAGCTTTCTTT.

The chain couples TRBV6-5 to TRBJ1-1; no definite D call. The CDR3 runs 16 residues. Germline loops: CDR1 MNHEY, CDR2 SVGAGI. V lost 0 bases and J 1 base, leaving 12 bases between the germline ends. CDR3: CASSYSGRTTNTEAFF. DNA of the CDR3: TGTGCCAGCAGTTACTCGGGCCGGACGACGAACACTGAAGCTTTCTTT.

DNA for the CDR3: TGTGCCAGCAGCAGGGGGCGAGGTGAAAAACTGTTTTTT. It specifies CASSRGRGEKLFF. The chain has TRBV7-8 and TRBJ1-4; 7 bases fit TRBD1. Trimming took 5 bases from V and 7 from J; bases not matched to a gene: 4. The CDR3 runs 13 residues. Germline CDR1 SGHVS, CDR2 FQNEAQ.

This chain links TRBV11-3 with TRBJ2-3; 12 bases map to TRBD2. The CDR3 is 17 residues long. V was clipped by 5 bases and J by 4 bases; unmatched bases: 10. The germline gives CDR1 SGHNT, CDR2 YENEEA. CDR3 DNA: TGTGCCAGCAGCACTCCCTCGGGACTAGCGGGTTCAGATACGCAGTATTTT. Protein sequence: CASSTPSGLAGSDTQYF.

This sequence joins TRBV21-1 and TRBJ1-2. TRBV21-1 counts as a pseudogene. The CDR3 is 20 amino acids. The CDR3 here is CASSSHPREDSPSPNYGYTF. CDR3 DNA: TGTGCCAGCAGCTCACACCCCCGGGAGGACAGCCCTTCTCCTAACTATGGCTACACCTTC.

The table lists this clone with a count of one. The chain employs TRBV5-6 and TRBJ2-2, with 14 bases that match TRBD2. The CDR3 length is 17 residues. The ends lost 4 bases at V and 11 bases at J; junction bases unmatched: 13. Per the germline V gene, CDR1 is SGHDT and CDR2 is YYEEEE. The CDR3 sequence is CASSLHRTSGGTGELFF. CDR3 nucleotide sequence: TGTGCCAGCAGCCTCCATCGGACTAGCGGGGGGACAGGCGAGCTGTTTTTT.

V and J are TRBV5-5 and TRBJ2-4; 10 bases are shared with TRBD2. CDR1 is SGHKS, CDR2 YYEKEE, per germline (reference sequence). Trimming cost V 0 bases and J 1 base; bases outside gene matches: 13. This CDR3 region has 20 residues. CDR3 sequence: CASSLEGVAGGYSAKNIQYF. The CDR3 coding sequence is TGTGCCAGCAGCTTGGAAGGCGTAGCGGGAGGATATTCGGCCAAAAACATTCAGTACTTC. Full variable domain (remainder filled in from reference TRBV5-5 and TRBJ2-4): DAGVTQSPTHLIKTRGQQVTLRCSPISGHKSVSWYQQVLGQGPQFIFQYYEKEERGRGNFPDRFSARQFPNYSSELNVNALLLGDSALYLCASSLEGVAGGYSAKNIQYFGAGTRLSVL.

This sequence joins TRBV30 and TRBJ1-1, with D uncertain. The CDR3 consists of 15 residues. V was clipped by 0 bases and J by 4 bases, with 15 bases between them. From germline, CDR1 is GTSNPN and CDR2 SVGIG (reference sequence). This CDR3 reads CAWSVFGQIVTEAFF. The CDR3, as DNA: TGTGCCTGGAGTGTATTTGGCCAGATTGTCACTGAAGCTTTCTTT.

This rearrangement joins TRBV5-6 to TRBJ1-1; 9 positions agree with TRBD1. Germline-derived CDR1 and CDR2 are SGHDT and YYEEEE. The V gene end was trimmed by 6 bases and the J gene end by 7 bases; junction bases not matched to a gene: 7. The CDR3 has 13 amino acids. The CDR3 reads CASILQGAIEAFF. The CDR3 nucleotides read TGTGCCAGCATCCTACAGGGGGCGATTGAAGCTTTCTTT.

V is TRBV6-1 and J is TRBJ2-2; 7 bases agree with TRBD2. Germline V gene sequence: CDR1 MNHNS, CDR2 SASEGT. The CDR3 length is 18 residues. Trimming at V came to 2 bases and at J to 4 bases, leaving 13 bases not matched to a gene. The CDR3 loop is CASSELGRAGHVTGELFF. For the CDR3, the DNA is TGTGCCAGCAGTGAATTAGGGAGGGCGGGGCACGTCACCGGGGAGCTGTTTTTT.

V usage is TRBV7-9 and J usage is TRBJ1-3, with D unclear. The CDR3 loop spans 13 amino acids. The germline V and J ends were trimmed by 8 bases and 4 bases, with 12 bases remaining between them. Germline V gene sequence: CDR1 SEHNR, CDR2 FQNEAQ (reference sequence). The chain's CDR3 is CASRTGSGNTIYF. The CDR3 DNA reads as TGTGCCAGCCGGACGGGCTCGGGAAACACCATATATTTT.